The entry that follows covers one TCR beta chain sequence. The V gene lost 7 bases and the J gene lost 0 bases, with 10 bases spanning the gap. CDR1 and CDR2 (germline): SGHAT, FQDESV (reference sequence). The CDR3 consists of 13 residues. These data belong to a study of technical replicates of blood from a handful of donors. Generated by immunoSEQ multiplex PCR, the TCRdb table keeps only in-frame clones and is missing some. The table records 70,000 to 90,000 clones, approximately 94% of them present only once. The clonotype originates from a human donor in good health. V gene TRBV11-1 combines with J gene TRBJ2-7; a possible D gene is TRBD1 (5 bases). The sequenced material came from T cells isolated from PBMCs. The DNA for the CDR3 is TGTGCCAGCAACGACAGAGCCTCCTACGAGCAGTACTTC. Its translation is CASNDRASYEQYF.